A selection of T cell receptor beta chains follows, all from one sample in a study of identical twins. Each CDR3 protein is one row after TCRdb ran MiXCR on the 5' RACE reads. The table lists around 100,000 distinct CDR3 sequences, roughly 6% of them singletons. Sequencing input: memory T cells sorted from blood. The receptor set was obtained from a woman aged 50 to 65 in good health. Both conserved end residues are part of each CDR3. D genes are given only for firm matches. Size values are once, few and many counts, or a class for expanded clones, and some rows have none.

J,V,size,D,CDR3,DNA
TRBJ2-5,TRBV5-6,many,TRBD1,CASSFPDRETQYF,TGTGCCAGCAGCTTTCCGGACAGGGAGACCCAGTACTTC
TRBJ1-1,TRBV4-1,few,NA,CASSQQVNTEAFF,TGCGCCAGCAGCCAACAGGTGAACACTGAAGCTTTCTTT
TRBJ2-5,TRBV20-1,NA,NA,CSASGGETQYF,TGCAGTGCTAGCGGGGGAGAGACCCAGTACTTC
TRBJ2-7,TRBV5-1,few,NA,CASSLRGPKTSSYEQYF,TGCGCCAGCAGCTTAAGAGGACCGAAAACTAGCTCCTACGAGCAGTACTTC
TRBJ1-2,TRBV19,many,NA,CASRPQGFDNYGYTF,TGTGCCAGTAGACCTCAGGGGTTCGATAACTATGGCTACACCTTC
TRBJ1-3,TRBV7-9,few,NA,CASSLSEQGNTIYF,TGTGCCAGCAGCTTGTCGGAGCAGGGAAACACCATATATTTT
TRBJ2-2,TRBV7-8,many,NA,CASSTTDLLNTGELFF,TGTGCCAGCAGCACGACTGACCTCCTCAACACCGGGGAGCTGTTTTTT
TRBJ2-1,TRBV5-1,many,NA,CASRTTGHGMDEQFF,TGCGCCAGCAGGACGACGGGACATGGGATGGATGAGCAGTTCTTC
TRBJ1-2,TRBV20-1,many,TRBD1,CSARAQTGEGYGYTF,TGCAGTGCTAGAGCCCAGACAGGGGAAGGGTATGGCTACACCTTC
TRBJ2-1,TRBV11-2,many,NA,CASSLGTLSYNEQFF,TGTGCCAGCAGCCTGGGCACGCTCTCCTACAATGAGCAGTTCTTC
TRBJ2-3,TRBV3-1,NA,NA,CASSQDIRHATQYF,TGTGCCAGCAGCCAAGATATAAGGCATGCTACGCAGTATTTT
TRBJ1-1,TRBV5-1,many,TRBD1,CASRFGQGLNTEAFF,TGCGCCAGCAGATTTGGACAGGGGCTGAACACTGAAGCTTTCTTT
TRBJ2-7,TRBV12-5,many,TRBD1,CASALRGTGSYEQYF,TGTGCTAGTGCCCTTAGGGGGACAGGGTCCTACGAGCAGTACTTC
TRBJ2-5,TRBV5-1,few,NA,CASADQGPQETQYF,TGCGCCAGCGCTGACCAGGGACCCCAAGAGACCCAGTACTTC
TRBJ2-2,TRBV19,few,TRBD2,CASSPGLAGVLGTGELFF,TGTGCCAGTAGTCCGGGACTAGCGGGAGTTTTGGGAACCGGGGAGCTGTTTTTT
TRBJ2-5,TRBV5-1,many,NA,CASSLALSGETQYF,TGCGCCAGCAGCTTGGCCCTGTCCGGGGAGACCCAGTACTTC
TRBJ2-3,TRBV29-1,many,TRBD2,CSVTSGLSTDTQYF,TGCAGCGTGACTAGCGGCCTCAGCACAGATACGCAGTATTTT
TRBJ2-3,TRBV15,many,NA,CATSREGSRADTQYF,TGTGCCACCAGCAGAGAAGGTAGCAGGGCAGATACGCAGTATTTT
TRBJ2-1,TRBV6-1,NA,NA,CASEVGGGSNEQFF,TGTGCCTCGGAAGTAGGGGGCGGGAGCAATGAGCAGTTCTTC
TRBJ2-7,TRBV19,NA,NA,CASSRGGGADEQYF,TGTGCCAGTAGTAGGGGGGGGGGCGCGGACGAGCAGTACTTC
TRBJ1-1,TRBV7-8,many,NA,CASSLARGAIMNTEAFF,TGTGCCAGCAGCTTAGCGCGGGGGGCGATAATGAACACTGAAGCTTTCTTT
TRBJ2-3,TRBV7-6,many,NA,CASSPILTDTQYF,TGTGCCAGCAGCCCAATCTTAACAGATACGCAGTATTTT
TRBJ2-3,TRBV19,NA,NA,CASSIQDTDTQYF,TGTGCCAGTAGTATACAGGACACAGATACGCAGTATTTT
TRBJ1-5,TRBV5-6,many,NA,CASSLEGNSNQPQHF,TGTGCCAGCAGCTTGGAGGGAAATAGCAATCAGCCCCAGCATTTT
TRBJ2-6,TRBV7-3,NA,NA,CASSLMGGSGANVLTF,TGTGCCAGCAGCTTAATGGGGGGCTCTGGGGCCAACGTCCTGACTTTC
TRBJ2-2,TRBV6-5,many,NA,CASSPLARSRFGELFF,TGTGCCAGCAGCCCTTTGGCCCGGTCCCGCTTCGGGGAGCTGTTTTTT
TRBJ2-6,TRBV6-5,NA,NA,CASSRTDSGANVLTF,TGTGCCAGCAGTAGAACAGACTCTGGGGCCAACGTCCTGACTTTC
TRBJ1-5,TRBV18,many,NA,CASSPAGGWGQPQHF,TGTGCCAGCTCACCTGCGGGGGGCTGGGGTCAGCCCCAGCATTTT
TRBJ1-5,TRBV6-1,NA,NA,CASSPRQIPANQPQHF,TGTGCCAGCAGTCCCCGACAAATCCCGGCAAATCAGCCCCAGCATTTT
TRBJ1-2,TRBV5-1,many,NA,CASSLVFADGYTF,TGCGCCAGCAGCTTGGTTTTCGCGGATGGCTACACCTTC
TRBJ2-1,TRBV7-8,many,TRBD2,CASSPKREDSNEQFF,TGTGCCAGCAGCCCTAAGCGGGAGGACAGCAATGAGCAGTTCTTC
TRBJ1-2,TRBV11-2,NA,NA,CASSSIRTDDYGYTF,TGTGCCAGCAGCTCAATAAGGACAGACGACTATGGCTACACCTTC
TRBJ1-1,TRBV5-1,many,NA,CASSPGSGTEAFF,TGCGCCAGCAGCCCGGGGTCGGGGACTGAAGCTTTCTTT
TRBJ2-1,TRBV12-3/TRBV12-4,many,TRBD1,CASSPSTGGFNEQFF,TGTGCCAGCAGCCCTTCGACAGGGGGCTTCAATGAGCAGTTCTTC
TRBJ2-3,TRBV27,many,NA,CASSTSDTDTQYF,TGTGCCAGCAGTACCTCAGACACAGATACGCAGTATTTT
TRBJ2-7,TRBV3-1,many,TRBD2,CASIGGEGREQYF,TGTGCCAGCATTGGCGGGGAGGGTAGGGAGCAGTACTTC
TRBJ2-3,TRBV20-1,NA,TRBD2,CSARELAGRTDTQYF,TGCAGTGCTAGAGAACTAGCGGGCCGCACAGATACGCAGTATTTT
TRBJ2-3,TRBV4-2,many,NA,CASSQEPSLSADTQYF,TGTGCCAGCAGCCAAGAACCTTCCCTGTCCGCGGATACGCAGTATTTT
TRBJ2-5,TRBV20-1,many,NA,CSAVITGTRQETQYF,TGCAGTGCTGTCATAACCGGGACAAGGCAAGAGACCCAGTACTTC
TRBJ1-1,TRBV20-1,NA,NA,CSARDTEAFF,TGCAGTGCTAGAGACACTGAAGCTTTCTTT
TRBJ2-1,TRBV7-9,many,NA,CASSSESSGGKEQFF,TGTGCCAGCAGCTCAGAAAGTAGCGGAGGGAAAGAGCAGTTCTTC
TRBJ1-4,TRBV7-2,many,TRBD1,CASSLRGQHNEKLFF,TGTGCCAGCAGCTTAAGGGGACAGCACAATGAAAAACTGTTTTTT
TRBJ2-5,TRBV7-9,many,NA,CASSLLGGGETQYF,TGTGCCAGCAGCTTGTTAGGTGGAGGGGAGACCCAGTACTTC
TRBJ1-1,TRBV29-1,many,TRBD1,CSGGQGSTEAFF,TGCAGCGGGGGACAGGGGTCGACTGAAGCTTTCTTT
TRBJ2-2,TRBV6-5,many,TRBD1,CASRADRGPTGELFF,TGTGCCAGCCGCGCGGACAGGGGGCCCACCGGGGAGCTGTTTTTT
TRBJ1-5,TRBV20-1,NA,NA,CSARLGRGPWDQPQHF,TGCAGTGCTAGGTTGGGGCGAGGCCCCTGGGATCAGCCCCAGCATTTT
TRBJ2-5,TRBV6-5,few,NA,CASGGGRGQETQYF,TGTGCCTCGGGTGGTGGGAGAGGCCAAGAGACCCAGTACTTC
TRBJ1-2,TRBV10-3,few,NA,CAISESTWGNGYTF,TGTGCCATCAGTGAGTCGACTTGGGGTAATGGCTACACCTTC
TRBJ2-7,TRBV29-1,many,NA,CSVTEGYEQYF,TGCAGCGTGACTGAGGGATACGAGCAGTACTTC
TRBJ2-7,TRBV3-1,many,TRBD1,CASSDRDEQYF,TGTGCCAGCAGCGACAGGGACGAGCAGTACTTC
TRBJ2-1,TRBV5-1,many,TRBD2,CASSLGREGLAGGGGQFF,TGCGCCAGCAGCTTGGGGCGTGAGGGACTAGCGGGAGGAGGTGGTCAGTTCTTC
TRBJ2-7,TRBV10-1,NA,TRBD2,CASSDPSGNYEQYF,TGCGCCAGCAGTGATCCTAGCGGGAACTACGAGCAGTACTTC
TRBJ2-1,TRBV6-2/TRBV6-3,many,TRBD2,CASSSTRSGSINEQFF,TGTGCCAGCAGTTCAACCAGAAGCGGGAGTATAAATGAGCAGTTCTTC
TRBJ2-7,TRBV5-1,many,NA,CASSPQGRLLYEQYF,TGCGCCAGCAGCCCTCAGGGGCGTCTCCTCTACGAGCAGTACTTC